This T cell receptor (beta chain) is drawn from a study of shared clonotypes between healthy human individuals. To note about this clone: Its antigen is not identified. Other nucleotide sequences from this sample produce the same CDR3.

The authors ran the assay at deep level. Libraries were prepared by immunoSEQ multiplex PCR; TCRdb keeps only in-frame clonotypes and omits some of them. Here the sample spans over a million clones, 95% to 97% being singletons. CDR3 length: 12 amino acids. Trimming pared 0 bases from V and 6 bases from J, leaving 3 bases between. Germline assignment: CDR1 SEHNR and CDR2 FQNEAQ (reference sequence). Study-level points and caveats: Non-shared clonotypes displayed generation probabilities falling below those of clonotypes present in all four donors.

The sequenced sample consisted of naive CD4+ T cells sorted from blood. Subset given: CD45RA+ positively selected. The chain has TRBV7-9 and TRBJ1-5; D is unresolved. This clonotype was obtained from a man aged 30 to 45 in good health. The CDR3 here is CASSLAGQPQHF. CDR3 bases: TGTGCCAGCAGCTTAGCAGGTCAGCCCCAGCATTTT.